This T cell receptor (beta chain) was captured in a study of cytomegalovirus exposure and HLA in healthy donors. The study's findings and limits: Reports showed the classifier diagnosing cytomegalovirus status with high specificity and sensitivity. An Asian-associated ancestry cluster reportedly showed fewer N-insertions than the roughly 670-donor mean in a later analysis. The authors confirmed in vitro that a few CMV-associated chains were specific for CMV antigens.

About this clone: What it binds is not known.

CDR1 MGHDK and CDR2 SYGVNS come from the germline V gene. Trimming removed 2 bases from V and 4 bases from J, with 8 bases in between. The length of the CDR3 is 13 residues. Amplification used 60 Vbeta primers and 13 Jbeta primers. The assay was immunoSEQ multiplex PCR, and TCRdb's table has in-frame clones only and misses some. The clone table shows fewer than 85,000 clones, with the ten largest holding about 4.2%. V usage is TRBV25-1 and J usage is TRBJ1-2; D remains ambiguous. The sequenced sample consisted of PBMCs. This clonotype originated in a man aged 25 to 45 in good health and CMV-seronegative. CDR3 sequence reads: CASSEQPGYGYTF. The CDR3 DNA reads TGTGCCAGCAGTGAACAGCCGGGCTATGGCTACACCTTC.